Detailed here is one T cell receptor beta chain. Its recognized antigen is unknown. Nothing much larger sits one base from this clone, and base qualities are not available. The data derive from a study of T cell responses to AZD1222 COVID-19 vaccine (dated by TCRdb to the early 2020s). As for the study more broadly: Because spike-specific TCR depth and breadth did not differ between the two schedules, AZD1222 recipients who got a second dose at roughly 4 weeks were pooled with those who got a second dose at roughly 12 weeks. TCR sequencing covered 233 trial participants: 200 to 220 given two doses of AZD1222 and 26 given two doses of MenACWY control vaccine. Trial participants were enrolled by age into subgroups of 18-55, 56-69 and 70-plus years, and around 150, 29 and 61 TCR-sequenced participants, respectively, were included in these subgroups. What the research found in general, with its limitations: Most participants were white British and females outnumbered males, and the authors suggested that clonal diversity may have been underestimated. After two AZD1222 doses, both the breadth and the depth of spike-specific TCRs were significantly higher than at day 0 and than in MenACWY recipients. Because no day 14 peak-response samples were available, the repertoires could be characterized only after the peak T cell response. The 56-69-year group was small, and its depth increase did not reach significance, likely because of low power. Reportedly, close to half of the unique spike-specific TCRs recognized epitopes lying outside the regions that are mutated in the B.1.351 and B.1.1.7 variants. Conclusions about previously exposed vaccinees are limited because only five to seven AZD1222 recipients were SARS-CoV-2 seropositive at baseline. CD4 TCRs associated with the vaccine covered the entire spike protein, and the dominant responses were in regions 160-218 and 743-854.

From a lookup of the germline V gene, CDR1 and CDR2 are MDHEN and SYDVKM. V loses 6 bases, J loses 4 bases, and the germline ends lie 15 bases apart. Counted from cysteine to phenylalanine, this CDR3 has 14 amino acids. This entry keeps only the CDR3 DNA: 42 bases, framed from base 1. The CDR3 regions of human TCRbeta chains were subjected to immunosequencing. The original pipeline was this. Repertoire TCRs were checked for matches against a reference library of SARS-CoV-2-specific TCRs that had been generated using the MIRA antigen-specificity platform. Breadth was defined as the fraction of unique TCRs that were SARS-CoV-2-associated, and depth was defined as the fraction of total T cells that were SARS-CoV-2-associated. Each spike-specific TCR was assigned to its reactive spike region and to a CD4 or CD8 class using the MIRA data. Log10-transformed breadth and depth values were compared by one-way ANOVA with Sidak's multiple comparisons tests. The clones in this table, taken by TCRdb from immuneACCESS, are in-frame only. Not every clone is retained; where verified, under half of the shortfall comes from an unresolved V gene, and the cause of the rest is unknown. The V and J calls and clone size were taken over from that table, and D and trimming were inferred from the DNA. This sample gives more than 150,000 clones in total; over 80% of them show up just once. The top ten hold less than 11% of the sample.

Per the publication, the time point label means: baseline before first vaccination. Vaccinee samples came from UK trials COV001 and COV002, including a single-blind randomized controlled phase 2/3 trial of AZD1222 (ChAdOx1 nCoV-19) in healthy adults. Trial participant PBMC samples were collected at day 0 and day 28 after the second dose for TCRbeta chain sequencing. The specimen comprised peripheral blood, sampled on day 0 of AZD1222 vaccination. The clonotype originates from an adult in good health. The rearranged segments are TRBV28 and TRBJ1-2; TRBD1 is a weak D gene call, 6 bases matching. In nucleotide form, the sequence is TGTGCCAGCAGGACAGGAGTGACTAGCTATGGCTACACCTTC. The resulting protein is CASRTGVTSYGYTF.